Listed here is a single TCR beta chain. Deletions cut 2 bases from V and 9 bases from J, with 10 bases between. There are 11 residues in the CDR3. Germline CDR1 is DFQATT and CDR2 is SNEGSKA (reference sequence). These data are taken from a study of blood T cell repertoires in COVID-19. Overall study: The United States, Italy and Spain supplied acute and convalescent COVID-19 samples. PBMCs, B-cell-depleted T cells, or T cells were the source of the cDNA or gDNA that made up the material.

How the authors handled the data: Estimation of nucleated cell counts relied on the amplification of reference gene primers. The method was immunoSEQ multiplex PCR; TCRdb's version includes in-frame clones alone and lacks a portion of them. V, J and clone size derive from that table, while D and trimming were established from the DNA sequence. Among fewer than 200,000 clones, 88% were seen once, and the ten largest hold 2% to 2.5%. The gene calls are TRBV20-1 and TRBJ2-5; D gene ambiguous. The TCR sequence derives from a man aged 50-60 years who had recovered from COVID-19. Sequenced material: peripheral blood. This CDR3 reads CSARTQPPQYF. In nucleotides, the CDR3 is TGCAGTGCTAGAACACAACCACCCCAGTACTTC.